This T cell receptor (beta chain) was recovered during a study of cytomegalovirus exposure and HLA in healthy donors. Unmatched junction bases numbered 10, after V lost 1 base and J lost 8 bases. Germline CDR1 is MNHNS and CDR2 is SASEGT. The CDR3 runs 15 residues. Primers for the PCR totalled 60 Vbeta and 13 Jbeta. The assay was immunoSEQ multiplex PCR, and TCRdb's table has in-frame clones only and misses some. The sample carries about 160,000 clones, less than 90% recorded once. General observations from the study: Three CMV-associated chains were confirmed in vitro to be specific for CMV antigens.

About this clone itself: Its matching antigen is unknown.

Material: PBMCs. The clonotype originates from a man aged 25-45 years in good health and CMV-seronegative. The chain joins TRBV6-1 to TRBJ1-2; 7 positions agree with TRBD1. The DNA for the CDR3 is TGTGCCAGCAGTGAAGTTCCAGGGGGGAATGTGGGCTACACCTTC. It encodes CASSEVPGGNVGYTF.